One and the same sample provided the 22 T cell receptor beta chains below, sequenced in a study of T cells after yellow fever vaccination. TCRdb re-called the 5' RACE reads with MiXCR, one entry per CDR3 protein. The sample includes some 320,000 distinct CDR3 sequences, approximately 4.3% of them seen just once. Sequenced material: PBMCs, taken 15 days after the yellow fever booster vaccination. The source is a man in his late teens or twenties who received the YFV17D yellow fever vaccine.

J is TRBJ2-2 and V is TRBV6-2 or TRBV6-3, with unresolved D. Trimming took off 5 bases at V and 6 bases at J, with 7 bases between the two ends. The CDR3 runs 12 residues. Germline V gene sequence: CDR1 MNHEY, CDR2 SVGEGT. CDR3: CASSDPAGELFF. In nucleotides, the CDR3 is TGTGCCAGCAGTGACCCCGCCGGGGAGCTGTTTTTT.

This clonotype was counted only a few times. This chain links TRBV4-3 with TRBJ2-6; possible D gene TRBD1, 6 bases. Germline CDR1 reads LGHNA; CDR2 reads YSLEER. This CDR3 contains 19 residues. The V gene lost 0 bases and the J gene lost 0 bases, with 15 bases spanning the gap. CDR3 in amino acids: CASSQDGQTYLSGANVLTF. The CDR3 DNA follows: TGCGCCAGCAGCCAAGATGGACAGACATACCTCTCTGGGGCCAACGTCCTGACTTTC.

This clonotype was seen many times. The DNA for the CDR3 is TGTGCCAGCCGCGACAGGGCCTTCCGATACACTGAAGCTTTCTTT. This translates into CASRDRAFRYTEAFF. The rearrangement uses TRBV6-1 and TRBJ1-1, with 7 bases aligning to TRBD1. The germline CDR1 and CDR2 sequences are MNHNS and SASEGT. The CDR3 spans 15 residues. Trimming cost V 8 bases and J 3 bases; bases outside gene matches: 12.

J is TRBJ2-1 and V is TRBV5-1; 8 nucleotides align to TRBD2. The CDR3 has 14 amino acids. Per the germline V gene, CDR1 is SGHRS and CDR2 is YFSETQ. The J segment lost 6 bases and the V segment lost 1 base, leaving 3 bases of the junction unmatched. This chain's CDR3 is CASSLRGGVNEQFF. In nucleotides, the CDR3 is TGCGCCAGCAGCTTGCGGGGGGGGGTCAATGAGCAGTTCTTC.

This clonotype was seen ten or more times. The gene calls are TRBV20-1 and TRBJ1-2; D gene uncertain. V was clipped by 5 bases and J by 6 bases, with 10 bases between them. The CDR3 covers 11 residues. The germline V gene encodes CDR1 DFQATT and CDR2 SNEGSKA (reference sequence). The CDR3 DNA sequence: TGCAGTGCTCCGGACCAACATGGCTACACCTTC. This codes for CSAPDQHGYTF.

There are many counts of this clonotype. The chain combines TRBV5-1 with TRBJ2-5, with a possible D match to TRBD2 (7 bases). This CDR3 region has 15 residues. V lost 1 base to trimming and J lost 5 bases, with 15 bases between them. Per germline, CDR1 SGHRS and CDR2 YFSETQ. CDR3 DNA: TGCGCCAGCAGCTTGTTAGGGGGGGCTGGGGAGACCCAGTACTTC. Amino acid sequence: CASSLLGGAGETQYF.

This clonotype has more than one count but fewer than ten. The J gene is TRBJ2-5, the V gene TRBV7-3, with D possibly being TRBD1 or TRBD2 (5 bases each). The CDR3 spans 15 residues. Trimming stripped 3 bases from V and 2 bases from J, with 13 bases between. Looked up from germline, CDR1 is SGHTA and CDR2 is FQGTGA. The CDR3 DNA follows: TGTGCCAGCAGCTTGTCGGGACCACGGCAAGAGACCCAGTACTTC. Translating gives CASSLSGPRQETQYF.

This clonotype was found a few times. V and J are TRBV24-1 and TRBJ1-6; the D is unclear. The V gene's germline CDR1 is KGHDR and CDR2 SFDVKD. V was trimmed by 5 bases and J by 7 bases, leaving 14 bases between them. This CDR3 comprises 15 residues. The CDR3 is CATSAGPQRNSPLHF. CDR3 DNA: TGTGCCACCAGTGCCGGCCCCCAAAGAAATTCACCCCTCCACTTT.

This clonotype was seen repeatedly, ten times or more. The chain links TRBV20-1 to TRBJ1-5; D is unresolved. Germline lookup yields CDR1 DFQATT and CDR2 SNEGSKA (reference sequence). V shed 0 bases and J shed 6 bases, with 12 bases lying between them. The CDR3 runs 14 residues. The CDR3 DNA is TGCAGTGCTAGAGATGGGCCCTCCCGTCAGCCCCAGCATTTT. It yields the protein CSARDGPSRQPQHF.

This clonotype was seen only a few times. The chain links TRBV5-1 to TRBJ2-6; 7 bases agree with TRBD2. Unmatched junction bases numbered 6, after V lost 5 bases and J lost 4 bases. Germline V lookup: CDR1 SGHRS, CDR2 YFSETQ. This CDR3 comprises 15 residues. CDR3 coding DNA: TGCGCCAGCAGATCCGGGAGGCGAGGGGCCAACGTCCTGACTTTC. This encodes CASRSGRRGANVLTF.

This clonotype was recorded many times. The chain is built from TRBV4-3 and TRBJ1-6; 8 bases are a match to TRBD1. The CDR3 length is 17 residues. The germline gives CDR1 LGHNA, CDR2 YSLEER. Losses at the gene ends were 5 bases for V and 1 base for J; bases not matched to a gene: 7. CDR3 sequence reads: CASSYDRGGSYNSPLHF. The CDR3 nucleotides are TGCGCCAGCAGCTATGACAGGGGAGGTTCCTATAATTCACCCCTCCACTTT.

The rearrangement uses TRBV12-3 or TRBV12-4 and TRBJ1-2; no definite D call. The CDR3 loop spans 13 amino acids. The V and J ends lost 2 bases and 6 bases respectively, with 10 bases between them. The CDR3 region is CASSLTPRHGYTF. The CDR3 DNA follows: TGTGCCAGCAGTTTAACACCGCGTCATGGCTACACCTTC.

The V call is TRBV28, the J call TRBJ2-2; D unclear. Germline CDR1 reads MDHEN; CDR2 reads SYDVKM. This CDR3 is 10 amino acids long. In DNA form, the CDR3 reads TGTGGCCCGGACACCGGGGAGCTGTTTTTT. Encoded protein: CGPDTGELFF. Together with reference TRBV28 and TRBJ2-2, the CDR3 gives the full variable domain: DVKVTQSSRYLVKRTGEKVFLECVQDMDHENMFWYRQDPGLGLRLIYFSYDVKMKEKGDIPEGYSVSREKKERFSLILESASTNQTSMYLCGPDTGELFFGEGSRLTVL.

The gene calls are TRBV11-3 and TRBJ2-2; D is undetermined. CDR3 length: 14 amino acids. CDR1 SGHNT and CDR2 YENEEA come from the germline V gene. V lost 0 bases and J lost 4, with 6 bases in between. CDR3 sequence: CASSLDAGTGELFF. CDR3 sequence (DNA): TGTGCCAGCAGCTTAGATGCAGGCACCGGGGAGCTGTTTTTT.

This clonotype was seen at least ten times. This chain uses TRBV7-3 with TRBJ2-4; 7 nucleotides match TRBD2. Germline V gene lookup returns CDR1 SGHTA and CDR2 FQGTGA. The CDR3 spans 16 residues. Trimming cost V 5 bases and J 5 bases; bases outside gene matches: 12. CDR3 region: CASSQAPGGGQNIQYF. In DNA form, the CDR3 reads TGTGCCAGCAGCCAAGCTCCGGGCGGGGGTCAAAACATTCAGTACTTC.

This clonotype was counted between two and nine times. The V and J genes are TRBV6-1 and TRBJ2-7, with D tentatively TRBD1 or TRBD2 (6 bases each). Germline CDR1 is MNHNS and CDR2 is SASEGT. CDR3 size: 14 residues. Trimming cost V 7 bases and J 3 bases, with 16 bases left between them. The CDR3 DNA reads as TGTGCCAGCATCCCCCCCCGGGGGCTCTACGAGCAGTACTTC. Translating it yields CASIPPRGLYEQYF.

V gene TRBV2 combines with J gene TRBJ1-1, with D hard to call. V lost 3 bases and J lost 1, with 3 bases in between. This CDR3 is 12 amino acids long. CDR1 SNHLY and CDR2 FYNNEI come from the germline V gene. CDR3 DNA sequence: TGTGCCAGCAGTGATTGGAACACTGAAGCTTTCTTT. It specifies CASSDWNTEAFF.

This clonotype appeared a few times. The V call is TRBV5-6, the J call TRBJ2-2; 9 nucleotides agree with TRBD2. Trimming at V came to 2 bases and at J to 6 bases, leaving 5 bases not matched to a gene. The CDR3 covers 15 residues. Germline V gives CDR1 SGHDT, CDR2 YYEEEE. DNA of the CDR3: TGTGCCAGCAGCTTTACCGCGGGGGGGCCCGGGGAGCTGTTTTTT. It is translated as CASSFTAGGPGELFF.

This clonotype was detected only a few times. CDR3 DNA sequence: TGTGCCAGCAGCGAATCTAGCACAGATACGCAGTATTTT. Protein product: CASSESSTDTQYF. The chain carries TRBV7-3 and TRBJ2-3; D ambiguous. V was cut by 5 bases and J by 0 bases, with 6 bases left in between. CDR1 is SGHTA, CDR2 FQGTGA, per germline. The CDR3 covers 13 residues.

This clonotype appeared many times. The rearrangement uses TRBV5-1 and TRBJ2-1; D remains ambiguous. The V gene's germline CDR1 is SGHRS and CDR2 YFSETQ. The CDR3 totals 16 residues. Trimming left V 1 base short and J 0 bases short, with 11 bases between. The CDR3 here is CASSLSGKTSYNEQFF. For the CDR3, the DNA is TGCGCCAGCAGCTTGTCGGGTAAAACCTCCTACAATGAGCAGTTCTTC.

Many counts were recorded for this clonotype. V usage is TRBV20-1 and J usage is TRBJ2-5, with D uncertain. V dropped 2 bases and J dropped 5 bases, with 6 bases sitting between them. This CDR3 is built from 11 residues. Germline CDR1 is DFQATT and CDR2 is SNEGSKA (reference sequence). This chain's CDR3 is CSARPWETQYF. CDR3 nucleotide sequence: TGCAGTGCTAGACCCTGGGAGACCCAGTACTTC.

The chain is built from TRBV2 and TRBJ2-7; possible D gene TRBD2, 5 bases. V was shortened by 8 bases and J by 6 bases, with 14 bases between the two germline ends. The CDR3 loop spans 12 amino acids. Germline V gives CDR1 SNHLY, CDR2 FYNNEI. CDR3 sequence: CASDTLGGEQYV. DNA of the CDR3: TGTGCCAGCGATACTTTAGGAGGCGAGCAGTACGTC.